Sequencing of this T cell receptor beta chain was carried out in a study of shared clonotypes between healthy human individuals. Study-level information: Researchers assigned three CD4 naive, three CD4 memory, two CD8 naive and one CD8 memory plate to each donor. Findings and limits, study-wide: Though the depth was large, rarefaction showed that sorted-subset sequencing was incomplete. Generation probabilities of non-shared clonotypes were lower (relative to those shared by all four donors).

The CDR3 consists of 15 residues. V dropped 6 bases and J dropped 7; count of bases not matched to a gene: 11. Germline V lookup: CDR1 SQVTM, CDR2 ANQGSEA. CD45RO-negative, CCR7-selected cells formed the naive CD8 fraction, which excluded terminally differentiated effector memory CD45RA+ cells. Donors, without exception, were Caucasian adults residing in Nashville, Tennessee. Note on this clone: Its antigen is undetermined.

TCRdb's copy holds only in-frame clones and misses some; the assay was immunoSEQ multiplex PCR. The sample has around 1,900,000 clones; 93% are singletons. The gene calls are TRBV29-1 and TRBJ2-1, with 11 bases fitting TRBD2. The origin of this receptor is a man aged 18 to 29 in good health. Some clones in this sample may be carry-over from other donors' samples. The material sequenced was naive CD8+ T cells from PBMCs. This CDR3 reads CSVKPSGRLGNEQFF. The CDR3 DNA is TGCAGCGTCAAGCCTAGCGGGAGGTTGGGGAATGAGCAGTTCTTC.